This T cell receptor beta chain was sequenced during a study of blood T cell repertoires in COVID-19. Study-level information: Donors in the United States, Italy and Spain gave samples during acute or convalescent COVID-19. PBMCs, B-cell-depleted T cells, or T cells were the source of the cDNA or gDNA that made up the material.

The germline V gene has CDR1 MDHEN and CDR2 SYDVKM. The junction had 7 bases not matched to a gene; V was cut back by 6 bases and J by 7 bases. The CDR3 sequence is 14 residues long. Sequencing used immunoSEQ multiplex PCR; TCRdb keeps in-frame clones, though not all of them. The profile covers under 150,000 clones, with 80% to 85% appearing a single time and 4% taken by the ten largest. The clonotype originates from a woman aged 55 to 70 with acute or convalescent COVID-19. The chain uses TRBV28 and TRBJ1-2; TRBD1 matches 11 bases. Sequencing was carried out using peripheral blood. In DNA form, the CDR3 reads TGTGCCAGCAGCCGTAGGACAGGGGGCCGTGGCTACACCTTC. This encodes CASSRRTGGRGYTF.